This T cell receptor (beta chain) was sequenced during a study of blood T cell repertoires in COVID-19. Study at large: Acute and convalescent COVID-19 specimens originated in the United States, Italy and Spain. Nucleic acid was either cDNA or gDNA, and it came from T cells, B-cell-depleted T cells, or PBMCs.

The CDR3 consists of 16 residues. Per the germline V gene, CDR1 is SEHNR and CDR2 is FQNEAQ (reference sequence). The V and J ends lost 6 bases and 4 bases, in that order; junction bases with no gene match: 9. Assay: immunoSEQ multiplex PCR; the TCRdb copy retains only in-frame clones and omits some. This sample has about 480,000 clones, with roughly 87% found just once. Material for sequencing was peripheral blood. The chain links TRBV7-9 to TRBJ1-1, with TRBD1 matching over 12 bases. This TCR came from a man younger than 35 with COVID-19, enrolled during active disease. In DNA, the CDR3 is TGTGCCAGCAGTTACGATCGGGACAGGGGGCGCACTGAAGCTTTCTTT. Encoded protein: CASSYDRDRGRTEAFF. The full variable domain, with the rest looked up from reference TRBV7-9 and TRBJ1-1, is DTGVSQNPRHKITKRGQNVTFRCDPISEHNRLYWYRQTLGQGPEFLTYFQNEAQLEKSRLLSDRFSAERPKGSFSTLEIQRTEQGDSAMYLCASSYDRDRGRTEAFFGQGTRLTVV.